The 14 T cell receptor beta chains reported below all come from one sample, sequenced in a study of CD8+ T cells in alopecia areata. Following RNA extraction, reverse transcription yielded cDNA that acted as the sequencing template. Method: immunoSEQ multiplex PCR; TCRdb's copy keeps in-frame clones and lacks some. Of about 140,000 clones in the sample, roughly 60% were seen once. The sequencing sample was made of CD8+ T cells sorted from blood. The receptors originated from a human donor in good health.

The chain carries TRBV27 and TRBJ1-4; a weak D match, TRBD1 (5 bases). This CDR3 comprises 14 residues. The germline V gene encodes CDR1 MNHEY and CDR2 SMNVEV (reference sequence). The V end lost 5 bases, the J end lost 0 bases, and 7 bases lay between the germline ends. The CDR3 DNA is TGTGCCAGCAGTACAGGACCAACTAATGAAAAACTGTTTTTT. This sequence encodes CASSTGPTNEKLFF.

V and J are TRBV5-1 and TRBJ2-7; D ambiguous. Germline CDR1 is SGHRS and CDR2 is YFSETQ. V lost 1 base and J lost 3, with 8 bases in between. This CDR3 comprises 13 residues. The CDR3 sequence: CASSLSSGYEQYF. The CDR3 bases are TGCGCCAGCAGCTTGTCGTCCGGCTACGAGCAGTACTTC.

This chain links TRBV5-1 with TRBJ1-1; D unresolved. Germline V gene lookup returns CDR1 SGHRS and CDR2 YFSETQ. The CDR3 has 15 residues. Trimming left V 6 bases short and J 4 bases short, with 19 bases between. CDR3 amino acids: CASMLSASSGTEAFF. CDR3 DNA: TGCGCCAGCATGCTGTCAGCTTCATCGGGCACTGAAGCTTTCTTT.

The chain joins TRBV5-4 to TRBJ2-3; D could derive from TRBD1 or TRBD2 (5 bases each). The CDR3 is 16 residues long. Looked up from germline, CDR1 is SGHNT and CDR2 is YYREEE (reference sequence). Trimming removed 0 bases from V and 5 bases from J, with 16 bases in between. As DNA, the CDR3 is TGTGCCAGCAGCTTGGTGGGACCCAATGGTGTAGATACGCAGTATTTT. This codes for CASSLVGPNGVDTQYF.

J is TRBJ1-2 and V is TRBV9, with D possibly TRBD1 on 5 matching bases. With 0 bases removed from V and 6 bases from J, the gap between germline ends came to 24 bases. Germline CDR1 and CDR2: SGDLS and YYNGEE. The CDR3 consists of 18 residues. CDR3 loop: CASSVATTFMGVGDGYTF. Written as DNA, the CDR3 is TGTGCCAGCAGCGTAGCCACAACCTTTATGGGGGTCGGGGATGGCTACACCTTC.

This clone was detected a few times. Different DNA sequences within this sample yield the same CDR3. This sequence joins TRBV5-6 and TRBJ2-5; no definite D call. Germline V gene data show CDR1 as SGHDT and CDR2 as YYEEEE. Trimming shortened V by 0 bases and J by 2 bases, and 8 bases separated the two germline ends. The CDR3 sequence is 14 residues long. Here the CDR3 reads CASSLGNGQETQYF. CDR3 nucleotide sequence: TGTGCCAGCAGCTTGGGTAACGGACAAGAGACCCAGTACTTC.

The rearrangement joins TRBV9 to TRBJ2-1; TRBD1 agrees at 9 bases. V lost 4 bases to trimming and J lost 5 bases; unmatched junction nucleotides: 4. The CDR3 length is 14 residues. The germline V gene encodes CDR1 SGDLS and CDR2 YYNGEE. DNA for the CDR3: TGTGCCAGCAGCCCCCGGACAGGGGACAATGAGCAGTTCTTC. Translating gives CASSPRTGDNEQFF.

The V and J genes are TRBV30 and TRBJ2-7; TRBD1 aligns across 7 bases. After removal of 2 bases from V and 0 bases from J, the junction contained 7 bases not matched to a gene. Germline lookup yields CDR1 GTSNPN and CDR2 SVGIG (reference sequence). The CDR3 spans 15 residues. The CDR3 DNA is TGTGCCTGGAGTCTCGGACAGGCTTTCTCCTACGAGCAGTACTTC. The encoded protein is CAWSLGQAFSYEQYF.

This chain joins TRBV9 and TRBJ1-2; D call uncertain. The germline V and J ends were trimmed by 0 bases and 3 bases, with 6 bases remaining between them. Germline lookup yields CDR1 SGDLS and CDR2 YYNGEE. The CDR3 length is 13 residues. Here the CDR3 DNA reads TGTGCCAGCAGCGTAGGTGACGACTATGGCTACACCTTC. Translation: CASSVGDDYGYTF.

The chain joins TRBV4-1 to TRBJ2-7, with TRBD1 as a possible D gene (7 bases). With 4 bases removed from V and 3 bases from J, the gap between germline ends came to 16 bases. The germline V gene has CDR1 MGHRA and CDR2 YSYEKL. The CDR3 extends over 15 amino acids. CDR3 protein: CASSPSDREVYEQYF. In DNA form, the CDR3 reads TGCGCCAGCAGCCCTTCAGACAGGGAGGTCTACGAGCAGTACTTC.

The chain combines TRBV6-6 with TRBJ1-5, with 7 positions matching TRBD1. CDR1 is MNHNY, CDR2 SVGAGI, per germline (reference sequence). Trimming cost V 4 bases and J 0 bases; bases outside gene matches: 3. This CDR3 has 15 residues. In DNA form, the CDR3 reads TGTGCCAGCAGTTCAACAGGGGATAGCAATCAGCCCCAGCATTTT. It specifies CASSSTGDSNQPQHF.

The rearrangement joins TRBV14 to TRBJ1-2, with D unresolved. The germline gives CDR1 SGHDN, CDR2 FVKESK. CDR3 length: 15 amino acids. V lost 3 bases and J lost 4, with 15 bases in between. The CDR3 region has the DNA TGTGCCAGCAGCCAGGAGGGAGAAAAACGCTATGGCTACACCTTC. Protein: CASSQEGEKRYGYTF. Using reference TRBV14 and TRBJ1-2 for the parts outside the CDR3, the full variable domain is EAGVTQFPSHSVIEKGQTVTLRCDPISGHDNLYWYRRVMGKEIKFLLHFVKESKQDESGMPNNRFLAERTGGTYSTLKVQPAELEDSGVYFCASSQEGEKRYGYTFGSGTRLTVV.

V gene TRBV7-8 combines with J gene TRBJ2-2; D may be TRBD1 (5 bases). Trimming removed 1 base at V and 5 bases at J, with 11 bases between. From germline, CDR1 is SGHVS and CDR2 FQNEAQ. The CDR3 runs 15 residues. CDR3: CASSLDQGGTGELFF. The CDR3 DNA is TGTGCCAGCAGCTTAGACCAGGGTGGAACCGGGGAGCTGTTTTTT.

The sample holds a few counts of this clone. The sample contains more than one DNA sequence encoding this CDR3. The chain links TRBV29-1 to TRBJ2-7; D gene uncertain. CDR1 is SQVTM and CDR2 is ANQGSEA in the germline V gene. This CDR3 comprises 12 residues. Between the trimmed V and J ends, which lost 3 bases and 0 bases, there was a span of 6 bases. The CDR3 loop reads CSVEGSSYEQYF. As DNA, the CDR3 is TGCAGCGTTGAGGGCAGCTCCTACGAGCAGTACTTC.